This T cell receptor (beta chain) was identified in a study of regulatory T cells in long-lasting Graves disease. With iRepertoire HTBI primers and Arm-PCR of CDR3 regions, TCR beta libraries were built. TCRdb processed the multiplex PCR reads anew with MiXCR; each CDR3 protein has one entry. This sample yields under 300,000 distinct CDR3 sequences, of which 20% are seen a single time; approximately 14% belongs to the top ten. Time point meaning: newly diagnosed GD, antithyroid drugs for less than 3 months. TCR sequences were obtained from RNA taken from PBMCs. Trimming left V 1 base short and J 7 bases short, with 16 bases between. Germline V gene sequence: CDR1 SGHVS, CDR2 FQNEAQ. CDR3 length: 16 residues. Notes on this clonotype: A far larger clone differs by one base, so this is likely a read error.

The material sequenced was peripheral blood mononuclear cells (PBMCs), taken at new diagnosis, from a patient treated with antithyroid drugs. The source of this sequence is a female donor with Graves disease. This sequence joins TRBV7-8 and TRBJ2-2; D gene ambiguous. Written as DNA, the CDR3 is TGTGCCAGCAGCTTAGATTACTCCTCTTCCATCGGGGAGCTGTTTTTT. Translating it yields CASSLDYSSSIGELFF.